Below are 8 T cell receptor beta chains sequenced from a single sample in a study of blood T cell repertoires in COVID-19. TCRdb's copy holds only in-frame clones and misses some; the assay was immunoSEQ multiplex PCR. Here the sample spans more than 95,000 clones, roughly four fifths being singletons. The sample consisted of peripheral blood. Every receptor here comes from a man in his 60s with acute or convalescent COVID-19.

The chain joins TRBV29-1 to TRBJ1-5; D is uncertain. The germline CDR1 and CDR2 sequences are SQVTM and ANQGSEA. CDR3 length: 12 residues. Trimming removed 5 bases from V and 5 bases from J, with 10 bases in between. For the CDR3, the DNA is TGCAGCGTTAGTCAGCAGGATCAGCCCCAGCATTTT. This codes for CSVSQQDQPQHF.

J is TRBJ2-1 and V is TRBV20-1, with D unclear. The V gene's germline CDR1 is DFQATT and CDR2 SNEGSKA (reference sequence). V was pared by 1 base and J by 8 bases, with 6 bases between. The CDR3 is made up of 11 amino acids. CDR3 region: CSARVGYEQFF. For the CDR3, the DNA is TGCAGTGCTAGAGTCGGGTATGAGCAGTTCTTC.

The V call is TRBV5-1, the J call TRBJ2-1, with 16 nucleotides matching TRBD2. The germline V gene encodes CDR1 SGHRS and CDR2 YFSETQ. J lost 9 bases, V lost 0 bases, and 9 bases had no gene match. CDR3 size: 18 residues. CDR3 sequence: CASSLAGTSGGAPAEQFF. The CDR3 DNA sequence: TGCGCCAGCAGCTTGGCCGGGACTAGCGGGGGGGCACCGGCTGAGCAGTTCTTC.

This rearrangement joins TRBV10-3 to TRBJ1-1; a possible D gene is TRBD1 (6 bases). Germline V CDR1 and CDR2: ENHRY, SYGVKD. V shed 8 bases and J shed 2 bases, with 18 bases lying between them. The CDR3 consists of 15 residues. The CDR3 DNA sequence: TGTGCCATCGCCAAGGGGCGGACAGATAACACTGAAGCTTTCTTT. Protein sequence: CAIAKGRTDNTEAFF.

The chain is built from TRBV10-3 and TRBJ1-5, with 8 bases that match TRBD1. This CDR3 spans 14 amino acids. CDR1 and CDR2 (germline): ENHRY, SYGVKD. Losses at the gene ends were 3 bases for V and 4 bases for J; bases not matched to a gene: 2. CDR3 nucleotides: TGTGCCATCAGTGACAGGGGGCAAAATCAGCCCCAGCATTTT. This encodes CAISDRGQNQPQHF.

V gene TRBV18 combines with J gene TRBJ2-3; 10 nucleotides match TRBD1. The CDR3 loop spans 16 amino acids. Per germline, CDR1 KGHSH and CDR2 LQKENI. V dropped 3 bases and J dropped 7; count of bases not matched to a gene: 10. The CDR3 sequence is CASSPPRQGAVNTQYF. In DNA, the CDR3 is TGTGCCAGCTCACCCCCCCGACAGGGGGCGGTGAATACGCAGTATTTT.

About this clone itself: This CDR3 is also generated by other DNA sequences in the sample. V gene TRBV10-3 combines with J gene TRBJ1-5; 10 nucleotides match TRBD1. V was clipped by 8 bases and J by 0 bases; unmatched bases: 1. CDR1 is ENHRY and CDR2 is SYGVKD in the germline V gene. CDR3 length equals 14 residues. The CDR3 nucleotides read TGTGCCATCGGGACAGGGGATAGCAATCAGCCCCAGCATTTT. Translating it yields CAIGTGDSNQPQHF.

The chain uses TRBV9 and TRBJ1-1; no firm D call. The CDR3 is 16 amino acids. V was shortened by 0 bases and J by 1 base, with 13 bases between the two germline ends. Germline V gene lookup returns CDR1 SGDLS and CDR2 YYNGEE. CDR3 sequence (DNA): TGTGCCAGCAGCGTAGGAGTTGTGTGGTCGAACACTGAAGCTTTCTTT. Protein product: CASSVGVVWSNTEAFF.